This T cell receptor (beta chain) was observed in a study of T-cell memory formation after mild COVID-19. Study outcomes and limitations: Clones that got smaller from day 15 to 85 had even CD4/CD8, while clones growing later tipped toward CD4+.

This clonotype was observed a single time. The antigen remains undetermined. TCRdb fed the 5' RACE reads into MiXCR, producing one record per CDR3 protein. The sample lists about 68,000 distinct CDR3 sequences; over 15% were seen once. The CDR3 contains 14 residues. Germline V gene data show CDR1 as MNHEY and CDR2 as SVGAGI. V lost 6 bases and J lost 6; bases outside the gene matches: 8. This receptor was identified in an adult woman who had mild COVID-19 (a few samples of this study predate the infection). Cell type and time point are not known. The material sequenced was PBMCs or a T cell subset sorted from them (not recorded which). The chain uses TRBV6-5 and TRBJ2-1; 7 bases map to TRBD2. Written as DNA, the CDR3 is TGTGCCAGCAGCCTCGGACTAGACAGCAATGAGCAGTTCTTC. Encoded protein: CASSLGLDSNEQFF.